The 17 T cell receptor beta chains below come from one sample, sequenced in a study of Tregs in tolerant kidney transplant recipients. TCRdb's copy holds only in-frame clones and misses some; the assay was immunoSEQ multiplex PCR. Of 75,000 to 100,000 clones in the sample, more than 85% were seen once. Related graft donors supplied nonmyeloablative bone marrow transplants, and mixed chimerism was transient. This material consisted of CD4+ T cells from blood (PBMCs), taken 12 months after the transplant. These receptors all come from a human patient who received a combined kidney and bone marrow transplant. T cells may partly derive from the graft donor.

This chain links TRBV18 with TRBJ2-2; 7 nucleotides line up with TRBD1. Germline V gives CDR1 KGHSH, CDR2 LQKENI. V dropped 3 bases and J dropped 7; count of bases not matched to a gene: 11. This CDR3 spans 16 amino acids. CDR3 loop: CASSPTRTGPVGELFF. As DNA, the CDR3 is TGTGCCAGCTCACCCACTAGGACAGGTCCGGTCGGGGAGCTGTTTTTT.

The CDR3 region is CASSPRWGDAHSGANVLTF. The CDR3 DNA follows: TGTGCCAGCAGCCCCAGGTGGGGGGACGCCCACTCTGGGGCCAACGTCCTGACTTTC. J is TRBJ2-6 and V is TRBV5-6; a weak D match, TRBD2 (6 bases). In germline, CDR1 is SGHDT, CDR2 YYEEEE. The length of the CDR3 is 19 residues. V was clipped by 4 bases and J by 0 bases, with 20 bases between them.

The chain carries TRBV18 and TRBJ1-2; 7 nucleotides match TRBD1. This CDR3 spans 15 amino acids. Germline CDR1 is KGHSH and CDR2 is LQKENI. The ends lost 5 bases at V and 0 bases at J; junction bases unmatched: 6. The chain's CDR3 is CASSRQGHSNYGYTF. CDR3 sequence (DNA): TGTGCCAGCTCAAGACAGGGCCATTCTAACTATGGCTACACCTTC.

This chain links TRBV29-1 with TRBJ2-7; D gene unclear. CDR3 length equals 13 residues. Trimming pared 7 bases from V and 2 bases from J, leaving 15 bases between. Germline CDR1 SQVTM, CDR2 ANQGSEA. The CDR3 nucleotides read TGCAGCGGTGGGCTCCCTAAGACCTACGAGCAGTACTTC. As protein: CSGGLPKTYEQYF.

Concerning this clone itself: In the same sample, other DNA sequences code for this CDR3. The V call is TRBV7-8, the J call TRBJ1-1; D uncertain. V was clipped by 0 bases and J by 0 bases, with 2 bases between them. Germline values: CDR1 SGHVS, CDR2 FQNEAQ. CDR3 length: 13 residues. The CDR3 DNA is TGTGCCAGCAGCTTAGCCATGAACACTGAAGCTTTCTTT. Translated, it gives CASSLAMNTEAFF. The variable domain in full, with the rest retrieved from reference TRBV7-8 and TRBJ1-1, is GAGVSQSPRYKVAKRGQDVALRCDPISGHVSLFWYQQALGQGPEFLTYFQNEAQLDKSGLPSDRFFAERPEGSVSTLKIQRTQQEDSAVYLCASSLAMNTEAFFGQGTRLTVV.

This clone was recorded once. This CDR3 reads CASSDPRSIYEQYF. CDR3 DNA: TGTGCCAGCAGTGATCCCAGGTCAATCTACGAGCAGTACTTC. The chain has TRBV2 and TRBJ2-7; D unresolved. Trimming left V 3 bases short and J 3 bases short, with 12 bases between. CDR3 length: 14 amino acids. The germline CDR1 and CDR2 sequences are SNHLY and FYNNEI. The full variable domain, with the rest looked up from reference TRBV2 and TRBJ2-7, is EPEVTQTPSHQVTQMGQEVILRCVPISNHLYFYWYRQILGQKVEFLVSFYNNEISEKSEIFDDQFSVERPDGSNFTLKIRSTKLEDSAMYFCASSDPRSIYEQYFGPGTRLTVT.

This chain links TRBV11-2 with TRBJ2-5, with a weak D call TRBD1 (6 bases). CDR3 length: 14 residues. Germline assignment: CDR1 SGHAT and CDR2 FQNNGV. Trimming cost V 4 bases and J 6 bases, with 15 bases left between them. The CDR3 coding sequence is TGTGCCAGCAGCTCCCTGAGGGACAAACAGACCCAGTACTTC. Its protein is CASSSLRDKQTQYF.

The genes are TRBV9 and TRBJ2-1; no clear D gene. The CDR3 loop spans 12 amino acids. V lost 1 base to trimming and J lost 5 bases, with 4 bases between them. The germline V gene has CDR1 SGDLS and CDR2 YYNGEE. In DNA, the CDR3 is TGTGCCAGCAGCGTATCAGACAATGAGCAGTTCTTC. It translates to CASSVSDNEQFF. The full variable domain, with the rest looked up from reference TRBV9 and TRBJ2-1, is DSGVTQTPKHLITATGQRVTLRCSPRSGDLSVYWYQQSLDQGLQFLIQYYNGEERAKGNILERFSAQQFPDLHSELNLSSLELGDSALYFCASSVSDNEQFFGPGTRLTVL.

V and J are TRBV11-3 and TRBJ2-5, with D maybe TRBD2 (7 bases). The V and J ends lost 3 bases and 5 bases respectively, with 16 bases between them. The germline CDR1 and CDR2 sequences are SGHNT and YENEEA. CDR3 length: 15 amino acids. The CDR3 DNA is TGTGCCAGCAGCTTCAGAGGGGGGGGTTCTGAGACCCAGTACTTC. As protein: CASSFRGGGSETQYF.

The chain combines TRBV4-2 with TRBJ2-7; 13 nucleotides agree with TRBD2. Per the germline V gene, CDR1 is LGHNA and CDR2 is YNFKEQ. Unmatched junction bases numbered 9, after V lost 2 bases and J lost 5 bases. The CDR3 has 17 amino acids. This CDR3 reads CASSQPQLAGGPHEQYF. For the CDR3, the DNA is TGTGCCAGCAGCCAACCGCAACTAGCGGGGGGGCCACACGAGCAGTACTTC.

The chain is built from TRBV6-6 and TRBJ2-4, with 7 bases matching TRBD2. Looked up from germline, CDR1 is MNHNY and CDR2 is SVGAGI (reference sequence). After removal of 5 bases from V and 6 bases from J, the junction contained 13 bases not matched to a gene. This CDR3 region has 16 residues. CDR3 region: CASSPSGTTTLNIQYF. CDR3 DNA: TGTGCCAGCAGTCCTTCTGGGACTACCACCTTAAACATTCAGTACTTC.

This chain links TRBV7-9 with TRBJ2-7; TRBD2 might be the D (7 bases). The ends were cut back, 4 bases at V and 0 bases at J, with 13 bases in the middle. The CDR3 is made up of 15 amino acids. Germline CDR1 and CDR2: SEHNR and FQNEAQ (reference sequence). The CDR3 DNA follows: TGTGCCAGCAGCTCCAGGGGAGGGGGCTCCTACGAGCAGTACTTC. As protein: CASSSRGGGSYEQYF.

Turning to this clone: Germline is not matched at one junction end, which may reflect a read error. In the same sample, other DNA sequences code for this CDR3. J is TRBJ1-6 and V is TRBV6-4, with TRBD1 as a possible D gene (5 bases). Germline-derived CDR1 and CDR2 are MRHNA and SNTAGT. The CDR3 length is 17 residues. The CDR3 protein is CASSDVRGISYNSPLHF. CDR3 nucleotide sequence: TGTGCCAGCAGTGACGTCCGGGGGATCTCCTATAATTCCCCCCTCCACTTT.

The chain recombines TRBV18 with TRBJ2-7, with D perhaps matching TRBD1 (6 bases). V lost 5 bases to trimming and J lost 2 bases, with 13 bases between them. Germline CDR1 is KGHSH and CDR2 is LQKENI. This CDR3 is 14 amino acids long. For the CDR3, the DNA is TGTGCCAGCTCAGCGATGAAGGGGGCCTACGAGCAGTACTTC. Amino acids: CASSAMKGAYEQYF.

The chain has TRBV19 and TRBJ1-2, with 10 positions matching TRBD1. The CDR3 runs to 15 residues. The germline V gene encodes CDR1 LNHDA and CDR2 SQIVND (reference sequence). Trimming at V came to 2 bases and at J to 7 bases, leaving 7 bases not matched to a gene. The DNA of the CDR3 is TGTGCCAGTAGTATAACAGTGACAGGGGGCTCTGGCTACACCTTC. Translated, it gives CASSITVTGGSGYTF.

The chain joins TRBV9 to TRBJ2-1, with 8 bases matching TRBD1. Germline values: CDR1 SGDLS, CDR2 YYNGEE. The length of the CDR3 is 15 residues. The V and J ends lost 3 bases and 13 bases, in that order; junction bases with no gene match: 15. The CDR3 loop reads CASSDRTHQGAVQFF. The DNA of the CDR3 is TGTGCCAGCAGCGACCGCACTCACCAGGGGGCGGTACAGTTCTTC.

The chain employs TRBV5-5 and TRBJ1-4; no definite D call. The CDR3 consists of 14 residues. Between the trimmed V and J ends, which lost 4 bases and 13 bases, there was a span of 20 bases. Germline assignment: CDR1 SGHKS and CDR2 YYEKEE (reference sequence). CDR3 nucleotides: TGTGCCAGCAGCCCAGCTGGGTGGACCGAGGGACTGTTTTTT. It codes for CASSPAGWTEGLFF.